The 4 T cell receptor beta chains below were found in one sample sequenced in a study of monozygotic twins with inflammatory bowel disease. Following a re-call of the 5' RACE reads, TCRdb has one entry per CDR3 protein and lacks DNA. The listing records about 210,000 distinct CDR3 sequences. Sample: blood. Source of these receptors: a human donor with ulcerative colitis or Crohn's disease, or a healthy co-twin of an affected twin (not recorded which).

The chain uses TRBV25-1 and TRBJ1-2; TCRdb's assignment of TRBD1 cannot be checked, as there is no DNA. The CDR3 has 16 amino acids. The germline gives CDR1 MGHDK, CDR2 SYGVNS. The CDR3 loop reads CASSESPGGAYYGYTF.

V gene TRBV5-1 combines with J gene TRBJ2-1; with no DNA, the TCRdb D assignment of TRBD1 cannot be verified. Germline-derived CDR1 and CDR2 are SGHRS and YFSETQ. The length of the CDR3 is 14 residues. The CDR3 reads CASSPLDISNEQFF.

The chain employs TRBV20-1 and TRBJ2-3. Germline V CDR1 and CDR2: DFQATT, SNEGSKA (reference sequence). CDR3 length: 16 residues. The CDR3 is CSARAFVSGGTDTQYF.

The chain carries TRBV13 and TRBJ1-1; with no DNA, the TCRdb D assignment of TRBD1 cannot be verified. Germline CDR1 PRHDT, CDR2 FYEKMQ (reference sequence). CDR3 length equals 13 residues. CDR3 region: CASSSQGNFKQVF. Drawing the rest from reference TRBV13 and TRBJ1-1, the complete variable domain is AAGVIQSPRHLIKEKRETATLKCYPIPRHDTVYWYQQGPGQDPQFLISFYEKMQSDKGSIPDRFSAQQFSDYHSELNMSSLELGDSALYFCASSSQGNFKQVFGQGTRLTVV.